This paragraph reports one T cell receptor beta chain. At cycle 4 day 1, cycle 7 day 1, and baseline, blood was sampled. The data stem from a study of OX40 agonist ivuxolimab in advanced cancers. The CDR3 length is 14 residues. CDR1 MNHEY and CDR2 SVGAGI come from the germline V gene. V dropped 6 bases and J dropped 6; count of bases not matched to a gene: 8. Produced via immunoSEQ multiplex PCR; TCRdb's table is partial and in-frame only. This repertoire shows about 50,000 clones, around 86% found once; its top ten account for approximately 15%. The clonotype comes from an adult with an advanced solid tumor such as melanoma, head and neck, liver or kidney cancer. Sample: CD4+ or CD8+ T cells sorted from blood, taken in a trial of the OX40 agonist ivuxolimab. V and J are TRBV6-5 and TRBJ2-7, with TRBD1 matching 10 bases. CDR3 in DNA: TGTGCCAGCAGGAGGGCCGGGACAGGGGTCGAGCAGTACTTC. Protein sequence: CASRRAGTGVEQYF.